This T cell receptor beta chain is from a study of T cell responses to AZD1222 COVID-19 vaccine. Study observations and caveats: Spike-specific TCR breadth and depth both grew after two AZD1222 doses. Most donors were white British, females outnumbered males, and clonal diversity was possibly underestimated. Distributed over spike, vaccine-associated CD4 TCRs predominated at 160-218 and 743-854.

Points on this clone: Its antigen is still unknown.

Germline loops: CDR1 SNHLY, CDR2 FYNNEI. The CDR3 has 13 residues. V lost 6 bases, J lost 8 bases, and 13 bases lay in between. Libraries were prepared by immunoSEQ multiplex PCR; TCRdb keeps only in-frame clonotypes and omits some of them. The sample consists of about 83,000 clones, over 75% of them appearing once. The chain carries TRBV2 and TRBJ1-4; D gene ambiguous. The source is an adult in good health. The starting material was peripheral blood, obtained on day 0 of AZD1222 vaccination. The CDR3 spells CASRWVVEEKLFF. As DNA, the CDR3 is TGTGCCAGCAGGTGGGTCGTGGAAGAAAAACTGTTTTTT.